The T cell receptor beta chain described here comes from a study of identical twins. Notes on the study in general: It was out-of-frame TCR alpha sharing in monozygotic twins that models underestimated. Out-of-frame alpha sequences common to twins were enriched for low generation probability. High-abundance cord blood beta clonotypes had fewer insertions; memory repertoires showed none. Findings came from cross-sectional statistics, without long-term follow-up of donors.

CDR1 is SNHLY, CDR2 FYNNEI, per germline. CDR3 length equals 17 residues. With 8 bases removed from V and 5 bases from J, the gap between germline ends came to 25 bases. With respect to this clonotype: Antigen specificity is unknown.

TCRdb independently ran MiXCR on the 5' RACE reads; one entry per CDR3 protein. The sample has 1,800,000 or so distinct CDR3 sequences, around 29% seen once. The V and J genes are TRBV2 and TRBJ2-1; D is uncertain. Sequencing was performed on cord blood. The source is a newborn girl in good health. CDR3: CASQDQGWPHPDNEQFF. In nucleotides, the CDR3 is TGTGCCAGCCAGGATCAAGGGTGGCCACACCCCGACAATGAGCAGTTCTTC.